The 25 T cell receptor beta chains below come from one sample, sequenced in a study of cytomegalovirus exposure and HLA in healthy donors. The PCR employed 60 Vbeta primers together with 13 Jbeta primers. Method: immunoSEQ multiplex PCR; TCRdb's copy keeps in-frame clones and lacks some. Of about 150,000 clones in the sample, over 65% were seen once. What was sequenced was PBMCs. These receptor sequences come from a man aged 25-45 years in good health and CMV-seronegative.

The chain has TRBV6-1 and TRBJ1-1, with D possibly matching TRBD1 (5 bases). This CDR3 contains 16 residues. Trimming took 3 bases from V and 2 from J, leaving 16 bases between them. Germline V gene lookup returns CDR1 MNHNS and CDR2 SASEGT. The CDR3 is CASSDTPGIYNTEAFF. The CDR3 bases are TGTGCCAGCAGTGATACCCCAGGGATTTATAACACTGAAGCTTTCTTT.

This chain links TRBV15 with TRBJ1-5; TRBD1 aligns across 8 bases. Unmatched junction bases numbered 2, after V lost 9 bases and J lost 1 base. This CDR3 region has 13 residues. Germline V gene data show CDR1 as LNHNV and CDR2 as YYDKDF (reference sequence). For the CDR3, the DNA is TGTGCCACTAGGACAGGGAGCAATCAGCCCCAGCATTTT. This encodes CATRTGSNQPQHF.

As DNA, the CDR3 is TGTGCCAGCAGTGCCCAGGGGCCCGGGGAGCTGTTTTTT. This sequence encodes CASSAQGPGELFF. J is TRBJ2-2 and V is TRBV6-1; maybe TRBD1 (6 bases). Trimming cost V 4 bases and J 6 bases, with 9 bases left between them. The CDR3 is 13 residues long. Germline-derived CDR1 and CDR2 are MNHNS and SASEGT.

This clone was detected only a few times. The rearrangement links TRBV28 to TRBJ1-2; maybe TRBD1 (6 bases). The germline gives CDR1 MDHEN, CDR2 SYDVKM. This CDR3 comprises 16 residues. The V gene lost 6 bases and the J gene lost 8 bases, with 25 bases spanning the gap. CDR3 nucleotides: TGTGCCAGCAGCAATACGACAGGTTATGATGGTGGAGGCTACACCTTC. This translates into CASSNTTGYDGGGYTF.

This chain connects TRBV27 to TRBJ2-7; a weak D match, TRBD2 (5 bases). Trimming pared 6 bases from V and 1 base from J, leaving 16 bases between. Germline V gives CDR1 MNHEY, CDR2 SMNVEV (reference sequence). The CDR3 is made up of 15 amino acids. DNA of the CDR3: TGTGCCAGCAGCCTAGTCGCGGGCGCGTCCTACGAGCAGTACTTC. Its protein is CASSLVAGASYEQYF.

The V and J genes are TRBV19 and TRBJ1-3, with D perhaps matching TRBD1 (5 bases). V dropped 3 bases and J dropped 2 bases, with 11 bases sitting between them. This CDR3 comprises 15 residues. CDR1 and CDR2 (germline): LNHDA, SQIVND (reference sequence). The CDR3 spells CASSIQGATGNTIYF. CDR3 nucleotides: TGTGCCAGTAGTATCCAAGGGGCGACTGGAAACACCATATATTTT.

This clone is a singleton in its sample. The chain uses TRBV6-5 and TRBJ1-2; D remains unclear. The CDR3 length is 13 residues. Germline lookup yields CDR1 MNHEY and CDR2 SVGAGI. The V gene lost 6 bases and the J gene lost 8 bases, with 16 bases spanning the gap. The chain's CDR3 is CASRKGFAGGYTF. CDR3 DNA sequence: TGTGCCAGCAGAAAGGGCTTCGCGGGAGGCTACACCTTC.

This clone was observed a few times. The J gene is TRBJ2-7, the V gene TRBV2, with TRBD2 as a possible D gene (6 bases). CDR3 length: 12 amino acids. Germline V gene lookup returns CDR1 SNHLY and CDR2 FYNNEI. The V end lost 8 bases, the J end lost 6 bases, and 14 bases lay between the germline ends. CDR3 nucleotides: TGTGCCAGCTCCTCGTCTAGCGTCGAGCAGTACTTC. Its protein product is CASSSSSVEQYF.

This chain connects TRBV7-2 to TRBJ2-5; 7 bases align to TRBD1. The junction had 2 bases not matched to a gene; V was cut back by 6 bases and J by 1 base. CDR3 size: 13 residues. From germline, CDR1 is SGHTA and CDR2 FQGNSA. This CDR3 is CASRWDSQETQYF. The CDR3 bases are TGTGCCAGCAGGTGGGACAGCCAAGAGACCCAGTACTTC.

The rearrangement uses TRBV6-6 and TRBJ2-7; TRBD1 aligns across 7 bases. The CDR3 covers 13 residues. Germline V gives CDR1 MNHNY, CDR2 SVGAGI (reference sequence). Trimming removed 7 bases from V and 1 base from J; junction bases left unmatched: 4. CDR3 sequence: CASKKTGSYEQYF. CDR3 in DNA: TGTGCCAGCAAAAAGACAGGGTCCTACGAGCAGTACTTC.

This chain joins TRBV28 and TRBJ2-7, with 9 positions matching TRBD1. This CDR3 has 19 residues. CDR1 MDHEN and CDR2 SYDVKM come from the germline V gene. Unmatched junction bases numbered 16, after V lost 2 bases and J lost 2 bases. The CDR3 loop is CASSLRLFRRTGATYEQYF. The CDR3 region has the DNA TGTGCCAGCAGTTTACGGTTATTTCGCCGGACAGGGGCGACCTACGAGCAGTACTTC.

This rearrangement joins TRBV7-8 to TRBJ1-5; 12 bases fit TRBD1. Germline CDR1 SGHVS, CDR2 FQNEAQ. This CDR3 is 15 amino acids long. V shed 3 bases and J 6 bases; nucleotides not matched to a gene: 3. CDR3 residues: CASSLGQGAGQPQHF. For the CDR3, the DNA is TGTGCCAGCAGCTTGGGACAGGGGGCTGGTCAGCCCCAGCATTTT.

The chain couples TRBV30 to TRBJ2-1, with 8 bases identical to TRBD1. This CDR3 has 15 amino acids. Trimming at V came to 5 bases and at J to 0 bases, leaving 6 bases not matched to a gene. Germline V gene data show CDR1 as GTSNPN and CDR2 as SVGIG (reference sequence). The CDR3 loop is CAWGQGSGSYNEQFF. As DNA, the CDR3 is TGTGCCTGGGGACAGGGCTCGGGCTCCTACAATGAGCAGTTCTTC.

V and J are TRBV6-1 and TRBJ2-7; 8 bases agree with TRBD1. This CDR3 has 14 amino acids. Germline lookup yields CDR1 MNHNS and CDR2 SASEGT. V dropped 0 bases and J dropped 7; count of bases not matched to a gene: 5. CDR3 residues: CASSEAQGAEEQYF. The CDR3 DNA is TGTGCCAGCAGTGAAGCGCAGGGGGCTGAAGAGCAGTACTTC.

The chain links TRBV13 to TRBJ2-2; the D is unclear. The CDR3 is 14 amino acids. Trimming stripped 2 bases from V and 5 bases from J, with 9 bases between. Germline-derived CDR1 and CDR2 are PRHDT and FYEKMQ (reference sequence). The CDR3 nucleotides read TGTGCCAGCAGCTTAATGGCAGAAACCGGGGAGCTGTTTTTT. Amino acids: CASSLMAETGELFF.

CDR3 protein: CASSLRRTIYEQYF. CDR3 DNA: TGTGCCAGCAGCTTGAGAAGGACAATCTACGAGCAGTACTTC. The chain uses TRBV5-6 and TRBJ2-7; a possible D gene is TRBD1 (5 bases). Germline V gives CDR1 SGHDT, CDR2 YYEEEE. The CDR3 covers 14 residues. V was pared by 1 base and J by 3 bases, with 11 bases between. Full variable domain (rest looked up from reference TRBV5-6 and TRBJ2-7): DAGVTQSPTHLIKTRGQQVTLRCSPKSGHDTVSWYQQALGQGPQFIFQYYEEEERQRGNFPDRFSGHQFPNYSSELNVNALLLGDSALYLCASSLRRTIYEQYFGPGTRLTVT.

This clone was observed a few times. The chain joins TRBV19 to TRBJ1-1; D is ambiguous. This CDR3 comprises 15 residues. Germline lookup yields CDR1 LNHDA and CDR2 SQIVND (reference sequence). V shed 3 bases and J shed 0 bases, with 11 bases lying between them. CDR3 amino acids: CASSIRRTVNTEAFF. In DNA, the CDR3 is TGTGCCAGTAGTATTCGCAGGACTGTGAACACTGAAGCTTTCTTT.

Only a few counts were recorded for this clone. This chain uses TRBV7-2 with TRBJ2-7, with D perhaps matching TRBD2 (7 bases). Trimming pared 5 bases from V and 1 base from J, leaving 18 bases between. Looked up from germline, CDR1 is SGHTA and CDR2 is FQGNSA. The CDR3 loop spans 16 amino acids. The CDR3 bases are TGTGCCAGCAGCCCTTTAACAGGGAGGGAATCCTACGAGCAGTACTTC. Its protein is CASSPLTGRESYEQYF.

The rearrangement joins TRBV28 to TRBJ2-5; TRBD2 is a possible D gene (6 bases). V shed 4 bases and J shed 1 base, with 10 bases lying between them. The germline gives CDR1 MDHEN, CDR2 SYDVKM. The length of the CDR3 is 14 residues. As DNA, the CDR3 is TGTGCCAGCAGTTCATCGGGACTCCAAGAGACCCAGTACTTC. As protein: CASSSSGLQETQYF. Looking up the rest from reference TRBV28 and TRBJ2-5 gives the full variable domain: DVKVTQSSRYLVKRTGEKVFLECVQDMDHENMFWYRQDPGLGLRLIYFSYDVKMKEKGDIPEGYSVSREKKERFSLILESASTNQTSMYLCASSSSGLQETQYFGPGTRLLVL.

This sequence joins TRBV9 and TRBJ2-3, with TRBD2 identical over 8 bases. The CDR3 runs 16 residues. Per germline, CDR1 SGDLS and CDR2 YYNGEE. V lost 0 bases and J lost 0; bases outside the gene matches: 3. CDR3 loop: CASSVGASGSTDTQYF. The CDR3 bases are TGTGCCAGCAGCGTAGGGGCTAGCGGGAGCACAGATACGCAGTATTTT.

The CDR3 is CATSSDRNQPQHF. The CDR3 region has the DNA TGTGCCACCAGCAGTGACAGAAATCAGCCCCAGCATTTT. This sequence joins TRBV15 and TRBJ1-5; D might be TRBD1 (5 bases). The germline CDR1 and CDR2 sequences are LNHNV and YYDKDF (reference sequence). This CDR3 has 13 residues. The V end was cut by 3 bases, the J end by 4 bases, with 7 bases between.

There are a few counts of this clone. V and J are TRBV6-5 and TRBJ1-1; 7 bases are shared with TRBD1. Germline CDR1 and CDR2: MNHEY and SVGAGI. V dropped 0 bases and J dropped 5; count of bases not matched to a gene: 0. The CDR3 runs to 13 residues. The CDR3 bases are TGTGCCAGCAGTTACTCGACAGGGACTGAAGCTTTCTTT. It translates to CASSYSTGTEAFF.

The chain combines TRBV7-9 with TRBJ2-1; TRBD1 matches at 8 bases. This CDR3 is built from 14 residues. V lost 4 bases to trimming and J lost 10 bases; unmatched junction nucleotides: 9. CDR1 is SEHNR and CDR2 is FQNEAQ in the germline V gene (reference sequence). The CDR3 reads CASSSAEQGGEQFF. Here the CDR3 DNA reads TGTGCCAGCAGCTCCGCAGAACAGGGGGGAGAGCAGTTCTTC.

The chain joins TRBV4-3 to TRBJ2-3, with D perhaps matching TRBD2 (6 bases). The germline V gene encodes CDR1 LGHNA and CDR2 YSLEER. The CDR3 consists of 15 residues. V was pared by 0 bases and J by 1 base, with 8 bases between. The chain's CDR3 is CASSQEGEGTDTQYF. The CDR3 nucleotides read TGCGCCAGCAGCCAAGAGGGGGAGGGCACAGATACGCAGTATTTT.

CDR3 sequence (DNA): TGTGCCAGCAGCTTATGGGGACAGCCGAATGAAAAACTGTTTTTT. Protein sequence: CASSLWGQPNEKLFF. The chain couples TRBV7-3 to TRBJ1-4; 7 bases are a match to TRBD1. The ends lost 2 bases at V and 5 bases at J; junction bases unmatched: 5. This CDR3 spans 15 amino acids. Germline V CDR1 and CDR2: SGHTA, FQGTGA.